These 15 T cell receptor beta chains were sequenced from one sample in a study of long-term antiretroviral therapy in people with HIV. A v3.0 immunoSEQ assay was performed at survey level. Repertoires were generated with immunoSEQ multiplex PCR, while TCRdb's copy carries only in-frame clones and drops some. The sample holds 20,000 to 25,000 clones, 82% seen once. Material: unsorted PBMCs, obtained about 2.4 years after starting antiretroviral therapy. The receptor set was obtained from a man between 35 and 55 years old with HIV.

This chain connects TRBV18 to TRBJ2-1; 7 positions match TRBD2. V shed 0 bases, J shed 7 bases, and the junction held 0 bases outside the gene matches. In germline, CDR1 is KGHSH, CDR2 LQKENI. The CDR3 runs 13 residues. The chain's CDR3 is CASSPPGGNEQFF. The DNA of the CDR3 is TGTGCCAGCTCACCACCGGGGGGGAATGAGCAGTTCTTC.

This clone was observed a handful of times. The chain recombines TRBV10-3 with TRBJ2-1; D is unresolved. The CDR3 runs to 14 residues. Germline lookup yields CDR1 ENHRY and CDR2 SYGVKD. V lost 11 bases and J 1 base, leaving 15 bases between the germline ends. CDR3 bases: TGTGCCTCCAGACCGGTGTCGTCCTACAATGAGCAGTTCTTC. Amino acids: CASRPVSSYNEQFF.

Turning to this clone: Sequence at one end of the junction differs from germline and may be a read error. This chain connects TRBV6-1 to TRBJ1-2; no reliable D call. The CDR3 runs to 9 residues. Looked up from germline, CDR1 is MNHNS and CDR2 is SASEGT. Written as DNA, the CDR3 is TGTGCCAGCAGTGTTCCGGCTAACTTC. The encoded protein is CASSVPANF.

The CDR3 sequence: CASSPAFSGELFF. In DNA form, the CDR3 reads TGCGCCAGCAGCCCCGCCTTTTCCGGGGAGCTGTTTTTT. The chain carries TRBV5-1 and TRBJ2-2; D ambiguous. Looked up from germline, CDR1 is SGHRS and CDR2 is YFSETQ. The CDR3 is made up of 13 amino acids. V gave up 4 bases and J gave up 6 bases, with 10 bases separating them.

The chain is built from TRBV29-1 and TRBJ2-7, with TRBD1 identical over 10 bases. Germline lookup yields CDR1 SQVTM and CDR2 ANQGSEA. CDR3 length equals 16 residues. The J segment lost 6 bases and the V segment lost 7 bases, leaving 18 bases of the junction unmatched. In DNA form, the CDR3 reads TGCAGCGCACTCCCGGGACAGGGGCCATCGGTCAGCGAGCAGTACTTC. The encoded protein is CSALPGQGPSVSEQYF.

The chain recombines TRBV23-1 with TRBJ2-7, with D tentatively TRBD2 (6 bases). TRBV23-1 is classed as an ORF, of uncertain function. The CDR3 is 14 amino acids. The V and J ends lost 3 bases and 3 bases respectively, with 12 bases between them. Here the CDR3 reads CASSQPKDYYEQYF. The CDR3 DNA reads TGCGCCAGCAGTCAGCCCAAGGACTACTACGAGCAGTACTTC.

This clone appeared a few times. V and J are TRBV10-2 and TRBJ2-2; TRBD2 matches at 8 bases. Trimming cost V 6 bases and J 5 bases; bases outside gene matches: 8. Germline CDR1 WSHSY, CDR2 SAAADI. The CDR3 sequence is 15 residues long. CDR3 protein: CASSLSGIGTGELFF. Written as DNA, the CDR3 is TGCGCCAGCAGCCTTAGCGGGATTGGTACCGGGGAGCTGTTTTTT.

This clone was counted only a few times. This chain's CDR3 is CASSLAGGMYEQYF. Written as DNA, the CDR3 is TGTGCCAGCAGCTTAGCGGGGGGAATGTACGAGCAGTACTTC. The V and J genes are TRBV7-3 and TRBJ2-7; TRBD2 aligns across 8 bases. This CDR3 is 14 amino acids long. V dropped 2 bases and J dropped 4; count of bases not matched to a gene: 4. Germline V lookup: CDR1 SGHTA, CDR2 FQGTGA.

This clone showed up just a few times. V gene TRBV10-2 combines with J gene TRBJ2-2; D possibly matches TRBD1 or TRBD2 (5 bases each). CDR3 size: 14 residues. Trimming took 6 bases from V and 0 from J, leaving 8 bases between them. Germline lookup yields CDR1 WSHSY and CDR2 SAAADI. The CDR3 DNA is TGCGCCAGCAGGGGACCGCCGAACACCGGGGAGCTGTTTTTT. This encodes CASRGPPNTGELFF.

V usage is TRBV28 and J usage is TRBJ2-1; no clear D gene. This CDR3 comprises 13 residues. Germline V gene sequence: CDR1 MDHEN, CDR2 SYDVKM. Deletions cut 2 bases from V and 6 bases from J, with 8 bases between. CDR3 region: CASSLGPINEQFF. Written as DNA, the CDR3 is TGTGCCAGCAGTTTAGGGCCTATCAATGAGCAGTTCTTC.

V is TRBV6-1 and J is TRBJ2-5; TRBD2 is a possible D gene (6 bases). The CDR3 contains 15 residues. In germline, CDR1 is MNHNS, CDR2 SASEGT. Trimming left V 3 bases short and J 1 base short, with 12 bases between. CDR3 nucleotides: TGTGCCAGCAGTGAGGATCTAGCGTTCCAAGAGACCCAGTACTTC. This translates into CASSEDLAFQETQYF.

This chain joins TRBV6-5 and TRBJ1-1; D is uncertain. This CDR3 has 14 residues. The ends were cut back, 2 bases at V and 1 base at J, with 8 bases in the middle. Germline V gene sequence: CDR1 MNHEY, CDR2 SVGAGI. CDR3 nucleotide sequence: TGTGCCAGCAGTTACAAGCTAACGAACACTGAAGCTTTCTTT. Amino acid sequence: CASSYKLTNTEAFF.

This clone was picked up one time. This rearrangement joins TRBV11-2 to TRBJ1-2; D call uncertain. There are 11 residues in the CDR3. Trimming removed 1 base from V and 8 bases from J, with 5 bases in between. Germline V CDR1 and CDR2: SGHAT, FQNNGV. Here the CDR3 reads CASSLGGGYTF. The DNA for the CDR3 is TGTGCCAGCAGCTTAGGGGGAGGCTACACCTTC.

The CDR3: CASSEPGQHNEQFF. DNA of the CDR3: TGTGCCAGCAGTGAACCCGGTCAGCACAATGAGCAGTTCTTC. J is TRBJ2-1 and V is TRBV25-1; no firm D call. V was clipped by 2 bases and J by 5 bases, with 10 bases between them. Germline lookup yields CDR1 MGHDK and CDR2 SYGVNS. The CDR3 is 14 amino acids.

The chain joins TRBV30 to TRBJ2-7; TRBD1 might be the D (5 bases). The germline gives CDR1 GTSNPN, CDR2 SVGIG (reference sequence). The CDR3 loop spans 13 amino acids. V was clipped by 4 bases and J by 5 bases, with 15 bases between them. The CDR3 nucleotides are TGTGCCTGGATGGGGCCTGTTATCGACGAGCAGTACTTC. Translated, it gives CAWMGPVIDEQYF.